The next 16 T cell receptor beta chains were all read from a single sample in a study of T cell changes during pregnancy in multiple sclerosis. Here immunoSEQ multiplex PCR was the method, and the copy in TCRdb shows in-frame clones only, minus some. The table shows 35,000 to 50,000 clones, with over 85% occurring only once. Material: CD4+ T cells from peripheral blood mononuclear cells, obtained in the first trimester of pregnancy. All receptors come from a female donor with multiple sclerosis, enrolled in a pregnancy study.

The V call is TRBV10-3, the J call TRBJ2-5, with D hard to call. The CDR3 is 13 amino acids. Trimming pared 3 bases from V and 4 bases from J, leaving 9 bases between. The germline V gene encodes CDR1 ENHRY and CDR2 SYGVKD. The CDR3 loop is CAISDPVVETQYF. The CDR3 DNA reads as TGTGCCATCAGTGACCCAGTGGTAGAGACCCAGTACTTC.

J is TRBJ2-7 and V is TRBV7-2; 8 bases are shared with TRBD2. The CDR3 has 14 amino acids. The germline V gene has CDR1 SGHTA and CDR2 FQGNSA. J was trimmed by 3 bases and V by 1 base; bases with no gene match: 2. CDR3 protein: CASSLEAGDYEQYF. The CDR3 nucleotides are TGTGCCAGCAGCTTAGAAGCGGGAGACTACGAGCAGTACTTC.

The J gene is TRBJ1-1, the V gene TRBV5-1, with 8 bases aligning to TRBD1. This CDR3 contains 14 residues. Looked up from germline, CDR1 is SGHRS and CDR2 is YFSETQ. V trimming: 5 bases; J trimming: 2 bases; junction bases outside the gene matches: 5. CDR3: CASRKTGVNTEAFF. The CDR3 DNA sequence: TGCGCCAGCAGAAAGACAGGGGTAAACACTGAAGCTTTCTTT. The full variable domain, its missing parts supplied by reference TRBV5-1 and TRBJ1-1, is KAGVTQTPRYLIKTRGQQVTLSCSPISGHRSVSWYQQTPGQGLQFLFEYFSETQRNKGNFPGRFSGRQFSNSRSEMNVSTLELGDSALYLCASRKTGVNTEAFFGQGTRLTVV.

The chain employs TRBV5-1 and TRBJ2-7, with D perhaps matching TRBD1 (6 bases). Between the trimmed V and J ends, which lost 0 bases and 3 bases, there was a span of 13 bases. This CDR3 is built from 15 residues. Germline assignment: CDR1 SGHRS and CDR2 YFSETQ. CDR3 coding DNA: TGCGCCAGCAGCTTGGCAGTCGGACAGATCTACGAGCAGTACTTC. It yields the protein CASSLAVGQIYEQYF. The full variable domain, in which reference TRBV5-1 and TRBJ2-7 provide the parts outside the CDR3, is KAGVTQTPRYLIKTRGQQVTLSCSPISGHRSVSWYQQTPGQGLQFLFEYFSETQRNKGNFPGRFSGRQFSNSRSEMNVSTLELGDSALYLCASSLAVGQIYEQYFGPGTRLTVT.

The CDR3 loop reads CARGGSYTEAFF. CDR3 DNA sequence: TGTGCCAGGGGAGGTAGCTACACTGAAGCTTTCTTT. This rearrangement joins TRBV2 to TRBJ1-1; no clear D gene. The ends were cut back, 9 bases at V and 3 bases at J, with 11 bases in the middle. The V gene's germline CDR1 is SNHLY and CDR2 FYNNEI. The CDR3 is made up of 12 amino acids.

The V call is TRBV2, the J call TRBJ2-1; TRBD2 agrees at 9 bases. The germline gives CDR1 SNHLY, CDR2 FYNNEI. This CDR3 contains 17 residues. The ends lost 1 base at V and 2 bases at J; junction bases unmatched: 6. The CDR3 is CASSEDGPSGTYNEQFF. CDR3 DNA sequence: TGTGCCAGCAGTGAAGATGGGCCTAGCGGGACCTACAATGAGCAGTTCTTC.

This clone was recorded a few times. The rearrangement links TRBV7-3 to TRBJ2-2, with D possibly being TRBD2 (5 bases). Trimming removed 5 bases from V and 5 bases from J, with 15 bases in between. The CDR3 consists of 15 residues. The germline gives CDR1 SGHTA, CDR2 FQGTGA. The CDR3 bases are TGTGCCAGCAGCCCCTCTCGGGCGGGTACCGGGGAGCTGTTTTTT. Amino acid sequence: CASSPSRAGTGELFF. Combining the CDR3 with reference TRBV7-3 and TRBJ2-2 gives the whole variable domain GAGVSQTPSNKVTEKGKYVELRCDPISGHTALYWYRQSLGQGPEFLIYFQGTGAADDSGLPNDRFFAVRPEGSVSTLKIQRTERGDSAVYLCASSPSRAGTGELFFGEGSRLTVL.

V is TRBV11-2 and J is TRBJ2-5; the D gene is possibly TRBD2 (5 bases). The CDR3 has 13 residues. Trimming removed 0 bases at V and 4 bases at J, with 6 bases between. The V gene's germline CDR1 is SGHAT and CDR2 FQNNGV. The CDR3 nucleotides are TGTGCCAGCAGCTTAGAGAGGGTAGAGACCCAGTACTTC. It specifies CASSLERVETQYF.

V and J are TRBV10-3 and TRBJ2-1, with 10 bases aligning to TRBD2. Per the germline V gene, CDR1 is ENHRY and CDR2 is SYGVKD. The CDR3 is made up of 16 amino acids. The ends lost 0 bases at V and 11 bases at J; junction bases unmatched: 10. DNA for the CDR3: TGTGCCATCAGTGAGTCGACTCGCGAGCGGGAGGGCCAGCAGTTCTTC. Residues: CAISESTREREGQQFF.

The chain joins TRBV14 to TRBJ1-5; a possible D gene is TRBD1 (5 bases). In germline, CDR1 is SGHDN, CDR2 FVKESK. CDR3 length equals 13 residues. Trimming left V 9 bases short and J 5 bases short, with 14 bases between. CDR3 coding DNA: TGTGCCAGTGCACGGGGGATCGATCAGCCCCAGCATTTT. It specifies CASARGIDQPQHF.

J is TRBJ1-2 and V is TRBV6-5; tentatively, D is TRBD1 (5 bases). Germline V lookup: CDR1 MNHEY, CDR2 SVGAGI. V was cut by 1 base and J by 2 bases, with 11 bases left in between. The CDR3 is 15 residues long. CDR3: CASSYYDRENYGYTF. The CDR3 region has the DNA TGTGCCAGCAGTTACTATGACAGAGAAAACTATGGCTACACCTTC.

The genes are TRBV2 and TRBJ1-4; 7 positions match TRBD1. V dropped 1 base and J dropped 11; count of bases not matched to a gene: 4. From germline, CDR1 is SNHLY and CDR2 FYNNEI. The CDR3 runs to 13 residues. DNA for the CDR3: TGTGCCAGCAGTGAAGAAGTACAGGGGAAACTGTTTTTT. Encoded protein: CASSEEVQGKLFF.

V and J are TRBV7-9 and TRBJ2-3; 7 bases align to TRBD2. After removal of 2 bases from V and 0 bases from J, the junction contained 5 bases not matched to a gene. From germline, CDR1 is SEHNR and CDR2 FQNEAQ (reference sequence). This CDR3 spans 16 amino acids. The CDR3, as DNA: TGTGCCAGCAGCTTATCTAGCGGAACTAGCACAGATACGCAGTATTTT. Amino acid sequence: CASSLSSGTSTDTQYF.

The chain links TRBV28 to TRBJ2-1; TRBD2 matches at 7 bases. CDR1 is MDHEN and CDR2 is SYDVKM in the germline V gene. The CDR3 runs to 14 residues. V trimming: 8 bases; J trimming: 4 bases; junction bases outside the gene matches: 8. The CDR3 spells CASLERDLYNEQFF. The CDR3 DNA reads TGTGCCAGCCTGGAGCGGGACTTGTACAATGAGCAGTTCTTC. Filled out from reference TRBV28 and TRBJ2-1, the complete variable domain reads DVKVTQSSRYLVKRTGEKVFLECVQDMDHENMFWYRQDPGLGLRLIYFSYDVKMKEKGDIPEGYSVSREKKERFSLILESASTNQTSMYLCASLERDLYNEQFFGPGTRLTVL.

This clone was seen once. V usage is TRBV27 and J usage is TRBJ1-1; 8 positions agree with TRBD1. The CDR3 extends over 16 amino acids. V trimming: 2 bases; J trimming: 4 bases; junction bases outside the gene matches: 9. CDR1 is MNHEY and CDR2 is SMNVEV in the germline V gene (reference sequence). CDR3 sequence reads: CASSLVAGGGGTEAFF. In DNA, the CDR3 is TGTGCCAGCAGTTTAGTGGCAGGGGGCGGGGGCACTGAAGCTTTCTTT.

The chain recombines TRBV10-3 with TRBJ2-3, with 13 positions matching TRBD2. Germline-derived CDR1 and CDR2 are ENHRY and SYGVKD. V was clipped by 3 bases and J by 3 bases; unmatched bases: 9. This CDR3 comprises 18 residues. CDR3 protein: CAISELAGGPSSTDTQYF. CDR3 in DNA: TGTGCCATCAGTGAACTAGCGGGAGGGCCCTCTAGTACAGATACGCAGTATTTT.